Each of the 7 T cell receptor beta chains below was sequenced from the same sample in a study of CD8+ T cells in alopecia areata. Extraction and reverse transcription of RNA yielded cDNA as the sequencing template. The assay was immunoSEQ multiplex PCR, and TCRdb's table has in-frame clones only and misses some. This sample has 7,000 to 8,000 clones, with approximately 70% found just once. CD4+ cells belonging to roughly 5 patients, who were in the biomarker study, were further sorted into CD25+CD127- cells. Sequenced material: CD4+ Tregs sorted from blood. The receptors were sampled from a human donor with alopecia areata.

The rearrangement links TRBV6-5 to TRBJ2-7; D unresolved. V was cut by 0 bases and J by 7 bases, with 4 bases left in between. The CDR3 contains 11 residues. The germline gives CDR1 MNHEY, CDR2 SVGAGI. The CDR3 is CASSYSREQYF. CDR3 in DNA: TGTGCCAGCAGTTACTCACGGGAGCAGTACTTC.

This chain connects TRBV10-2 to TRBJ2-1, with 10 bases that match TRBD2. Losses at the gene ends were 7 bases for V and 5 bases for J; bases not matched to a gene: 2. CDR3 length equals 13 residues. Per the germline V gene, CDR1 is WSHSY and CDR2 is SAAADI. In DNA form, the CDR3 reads TGCGCCAGCAAGCGGGGGGGCGACAATGAGCAGTTCTTC. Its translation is CASKRGGDNEQFF.

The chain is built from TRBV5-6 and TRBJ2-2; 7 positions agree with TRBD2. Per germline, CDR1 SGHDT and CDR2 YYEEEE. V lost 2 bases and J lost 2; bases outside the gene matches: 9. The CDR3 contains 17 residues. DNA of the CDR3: TGTGCCAGCAGCTTTGACTGGCTAGCGGACAACACCGGGGAGCTGTTTTTT. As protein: CASSFDWLADNTGELFF.

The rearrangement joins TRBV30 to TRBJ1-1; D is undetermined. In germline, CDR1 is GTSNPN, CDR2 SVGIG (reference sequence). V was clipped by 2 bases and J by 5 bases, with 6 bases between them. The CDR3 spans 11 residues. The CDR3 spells CAWSIGTEAFF. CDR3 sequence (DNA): TGTGCCTGGAGTATTGGGACTGAAGCTTTCTTT.

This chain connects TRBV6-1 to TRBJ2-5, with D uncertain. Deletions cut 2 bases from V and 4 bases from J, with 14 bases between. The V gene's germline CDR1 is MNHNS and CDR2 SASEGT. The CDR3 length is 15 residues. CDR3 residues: CASSELSRVPETQYF. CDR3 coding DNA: TGTGCCAGCAGTGAATTGAGTCGGGTCCCAGAGACCCAGTACTTC.

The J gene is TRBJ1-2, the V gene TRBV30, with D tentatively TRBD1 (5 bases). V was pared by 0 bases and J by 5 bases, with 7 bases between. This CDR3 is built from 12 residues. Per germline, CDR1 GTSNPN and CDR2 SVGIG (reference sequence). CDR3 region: CAWSVGTYGYTF. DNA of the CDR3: TGTGCCTGGAGTGTAGGGACGTATGGCTACACCTTC.

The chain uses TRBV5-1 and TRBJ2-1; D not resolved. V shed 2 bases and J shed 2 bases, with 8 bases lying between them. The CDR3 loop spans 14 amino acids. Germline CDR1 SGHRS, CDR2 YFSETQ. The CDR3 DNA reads TGCGCCAGCAGCTTTCAGGACCCCTACAATGAGCAGTTCTTC. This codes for CASSFQDPYNEQFF.